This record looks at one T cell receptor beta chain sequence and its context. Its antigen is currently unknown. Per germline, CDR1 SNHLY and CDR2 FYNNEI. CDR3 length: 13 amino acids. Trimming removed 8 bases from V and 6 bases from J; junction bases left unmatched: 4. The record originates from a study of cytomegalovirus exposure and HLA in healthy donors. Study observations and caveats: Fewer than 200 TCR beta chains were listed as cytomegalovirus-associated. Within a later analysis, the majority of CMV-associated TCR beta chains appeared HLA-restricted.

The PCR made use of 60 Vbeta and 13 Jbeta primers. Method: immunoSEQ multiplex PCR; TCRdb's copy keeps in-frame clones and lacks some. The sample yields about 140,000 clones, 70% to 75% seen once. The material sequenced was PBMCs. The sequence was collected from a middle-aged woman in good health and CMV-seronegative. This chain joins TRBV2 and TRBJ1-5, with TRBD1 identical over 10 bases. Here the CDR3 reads CASGTGVSQPQHF. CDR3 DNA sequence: TGTGCCAGCGGGACAGGGGTGAGTCAGCCCCAGCATTTT.